This is a list of T cell receptor beta chains from one sample in a study of blood T cell repertoires in COVID-19. Sequenced by immunoSEQ multiplex PCR; TCRdb stores in-frame clones only, minus some. The sample consists of about 98,000 clones, about nine tenths of them appearing once. The specimen sequenced was peripheral blood. The receptors shown here come from a man aged 18-30 years with acute or convalescent COVID-19. The CDR3 runs from the conserved cysteine through the conserved F or W. A D gene is named only where the DNA matches it firmly. Only some rows state a clone size, as once, few, many or a class for expanded clones.

clone size: -
V gene: TRBV5-1
D gene: -
J gene: TRBJ2-2
CDR3 DNA: TGCGCCAGCAGCTGGGACGGCTCGCGGGGCACCGGGGAGCTGTTTTTT
CDR3 protein: CASSWDGSRGTGELFF

clone size: -
V gene: TRBV3-1/TRBV3-2
D gene: TRBD1
J gene: TRBJ1-4
CDR3 DNA: TGTGCCAGCAGCCAAGATCGGGCAGGGGGCCTCCTTTGTAATGAAAAACTGTTTTTT
CDR3 protein: CASSQDRAGGLLCNEKLFF

clone size: -
V gene: TRBV25-1
D gene: TRBD1
J gene: TRBJ1-2
CDR3 DNA: TGTGCCAGCAGTGAATATTTCCCAGGACAGGGCCAAGGCTACACCTTC
CDR3 protein: CASSEYFPGQGQGYTF

clone size: -
V gene: TRBV6-5
D gene: -
J gene: TRBJ2-5
CDR3 DNA: TGTGCCAGCAGTACCACAGGCGGTCCCCAAGAGACCCAGTACTTC
CDR3 protein: CASSTTGGPQETQYF

clone size: once
V gene: TRBV3-1/TRBV3-2
D gene: TRBD1
J gene: TRBJ2-1
CDR3 DNA: TGTGCCAGCAGCCACTCCCGGGACAGCAATGAGCAGTTCTTC
CDR3 protein: CASSHSRDSNEQFF

clone size: -
V gene: TRBV28
D gene: -
J gene: TRBJ1-5
CDR3 DNA: TGTGCCACCGAGGTGGGCAATCAGCCCCAGCATTTT
CDR3 protein: CATEVGNQPQHF

clone size: -
V gene: TRBV6-6
D gene: -
J gene: TRBJ1-2
CDR3 DNA: TGTGCCAGCAGTCAGACACCTACTGATGGCTACACCTTC
CDR3 protein: CASSQTPTDGYTF

clone size: -
V gene: TRBV7-2
D gene: -
J gene: TRBJ1-1
CDR3 DNA: TGTGCCAGCAGCTTTGTTGTCATGAACACTGAAGCTTTCTTT
CDR3 protein: CASSFVVMNTEAFF

clone size: -
V gene: TRBV7-9
D gene: -
J gene: TRBJ1-1
CDR3 DNA: TGTGCCAGCAGCTTAGCGGCCAAGAACACTGAAGCTTTCTTT
CDR3 protein: CASSLAAKNTEAFF

clone size: -
V gene: TRBV5-8
D gene: -
J gene: TRBJ1-5
CDR3 DNA: TGTGCCAGCAGCTTGGTTGGGGGGAATAGCAATCAGCCCCAGCATTTT
CDR3 protein: CASSLVGGNSNQPQHF

clone size: -
V gene: TRBV3-1/TRBV3-2
D gene: -
J gene: TRBJ2-6
CDR3 DNA: TGTGCCAGCATGAGTGGCTCTGGGGCCAACGTCCTGACTTTC
CDR3 protein: CASMSGSGANVLTF

clone size: -
V gene: TRBV10-2
D gene: -
J gene: TRBJ1-6
CDR3 DNA: TGCGCCAGCAGTGAAGGTCTAGGAGAATCACCCCTCCACTTT
CDR3 protein: CASSEGLGESPLHF

clone size: once
V gene: TRBV19
D gene: TRBD1
J gene: TRBJ1-2
CDR3 DNA: TGTGCCAGTAGTGCCCTGGGACAGAGCTATGGCTACACCTTC
CDR3 protein: CASSALGQSYGYTF

clone size: -
V gene: TRBV19
D gene: TRBD2
J gene: TRBJ2-2
CDR3 DNA: TGTGCCAGTACTAGACGGGCTAGCGGGAACACCGGGGAGCTGTTTTTT
CDR3 protein: CASTRRASGNTGELFF

clone size: -
V gene: TRBV5-6
D gene: -
J gene: TRBJ1-6
CDR3 DNA: TGTGCCAGCAGCTTGAACCTTGTGGCTAATTCACCCCTCCACTTT
CDR3 protein: CASSLNLVANSPLHF

clone size: -
V gene: TRBV16
D gene: TRBD1
J gene: TRBJ1-2
CDR3 DNA: TGTGCCAGCAGCCAATCGGGGGACAGTTTGGATGGCTACACCTTC
CDR3 protein: CASSQSGDSLDGYTF

clone size: -
V gene: TRBV19
D gene: -
J gene: TRBJ2-2
CDR3 DNA: TGTGCCAGTAGGGAGATGGACACCGGGGAGCTGTTTTTT
CDR3 protein: CASREMDTGELFF

clone size: once
V gene: TRBV27
D gene: TRBD1
J gene: TRBJ1-2
CDR3 DNA: TGTGCCAGCAGTCTTAGAGGTCCCGGGACAGGGATTAATGGCTACACCTTC
CDR3 protein: CASSLRGPGTGINGYTF

clone size: -
V gene: TRBV10-1
D gene: -
J gene: TRBJ2-7
CDR3 DNA: TGCGCCAGCAGTGATCACCGGGTCACCTACGAGCAGTACTTC
CDR3 protein: CASSDHRVTYEQYF

clone size: -
V gene: TRBV3-1/TRBV3-2
D gene: TRBD1
J gene: TRBJ1-1
CDR3 DNA: TGTGCCAGCAGCCAGGGACAGAAGGTGACTGAAGCTTTCTTT
CDR3 protein: CASSQGQKVTEAFF

clone size: -
V gene: TRBV7-9
D gene: TRBD1
J gene: TRBJ1-2
CDR3 DNA: TGTGCCAGCAGTCAGACAGGGGATTATGGCTACACCTTC
CDR3 protein: CASSQTGDYGYTF

clone size: -
V gene: TRBV5-1
D gene: TRBD2
J gene: TRBJ2-2
CDR3 DNA: TGCGCCAGCAGCTTAAACAGGGGACTAGCGGGGACCGGGGAGCTGTTTTTT
CDR3 protein: CASSLNRGLAGTGELFF

clone size: -
V gene: TRBV30
D gene: -
J gene: TRBJ1-1
CDR3 DNA: TGTGCCTGGCAGGGGAACACTGAAGCTTTCTTT
CDR3 protein: CAWQGNTEAFF

clone size: -
V gene: TRBV20-1
D gene: -
J gene: TRBJ1-1
CDR3 DNA: TGCAGTGCTAGTTCACAGAACACTGAAGCTTTCTTT
CDR3 protein: CSASSQNTEAFF

clone size: -
V gene: TRBV28
D gene: TRBD2
J gene: TRBJ2-7
CDR3 DNA: TGTGCCAGCAGTTTACTGTCGGGAGGGAGCTACGAGCAGTACTTC
CDR3 protein: CASSLLSGGSYEQYF

clone size: -
V gene: TRBV11-2
D gene: TRBD1
J gene: TRBJ1-3
CDR3 DNA: TGTGCCAGCAGCCCCCGGACAGGGGTCATCTCTGGAAACACCATATATTTT
CDR3 protein: CASSPRTGVISGNTIYF

clone size: once
V gene: TRBV9
D gene: TRBD1
J gene: TRBJ1-2
CDR3 DNA: TGTGCCAGCAGCGGGACAGGGGATGAATACACCTTC
CDR3 protein: CASSGTGDEYTF

clone size: -
V gene: TRBV27
D gene: -
J gene: TRBJ2-7
CDR3 DNA: TGTGCCAGCAGTTCGACAGGCGGACGCTACGAGCAGTACTTC
CDR3 protein: CASSSTGGRYEQYF

clone size: -
V gene: TRBV6-5
D gene: TRBD1
J gene: TRBJ1-2
CDR3 DNA: TGTGCCAGCAGTTACTCGGGACAGGGGAGGGGAGGCTACACCTTC
CDR3 protein: CASSYSGQGRGGYTF

clone size: -
V gene: TRBV6-4
D gene: TRBD2
J gene: TRBJ2-1
CDR3 DNA: TGTGCCAGCAGTGAAGGTCTAGCGGGGGACAATGAGCAGTTCTTC
CDR3 protein: CASSEGLAGDNEQFF

clone size: -
V gene: TRBV19
D gene: TRBD2
J gene: TRBJ2-7
CDR3 DNA: TGTGCCAGTAGTCGTCGACTAGCGGGCGCCACGTACTACGAGCAGTACTTC
CDR3 protein: CASSRRLAGATYYEQYF

clone size: -
V gene: TRBV5-4
D gene: TRBD1
J gene: TRBJ2-7
CDR3 DNA: TGTGCCAGCAGCTTGGACCCCGGGACAGACTACGAGCAGTACTTC
CDR3 protein: CASSLDPGTDYEQYF

clone size: once
V gene: TRBV7-9
D gene: -
J gene: TRBJ1-2
CDR3 DNA: TGTGCCAGTCGACAGGACGGGGATGGCTACACCTTC
CDR3 protein: CASRQDGDGYTF

clone size: -
V gene: TRBV19
D gene: -
J gene: TRBJ2-5
CDR3 DNA: TGTGCCAGTAGTGACCCCGGAGGGAAGGAGACCCAGTACTTC
CDR3 protein: CASSDPGGKETQYF

clone size: -
V gene: TRBV7-9
D gene: TRBD2
J gene: TRBJ2-1
CDR3 DNA: TGTGCCAGCAGCTTAGGCGGGACTAGCGGGCACTACAATGAGCAGTTCTTC
CDR3 protein: CASSLGGTSGHYNEQFF

clone size: -
V gene: TRBV7-9
D gene: -
J gene: TRBJ1-1
CDR3 DNA: TGTGCCAGCAGCCCGGGTCACATCGAAGCTTTCTTT
CDR3 protein: CASSPGHIEAFF

clone size: -
V gene: TRBV24-1
D gene: TRBD2
J gene: TRBJ2-1
CDR3 DNA: TGTGCCACCAGTGTGATGACTAGCGGATACAATGAGCAGTTCTTC
CDR3 protein: CATSVMTSGYNEQFF

clone size: -
V gene: TRBV21-1
D gene: -
J gene: TRBJ1-5
CDR3 DNA: TGTGCCAAGACTAGACAGGGGCTGATCGACCAGCCCCAGCATTTT
CDR3 protein: CAKTRQGLIDQPQHF

clone size: -
V gene: TRBV24-1
D gene: TRBD1
J gene: TRBJ2-3
CDR3 DNA: TGTGCCACCAGTCCTCGGGACAGGATCACAGATACGCAGTATTTT
CDR3 protein: CATSPRDRITDTQYF

clone size: -
V gene: TRBV6-5
D gene: -
J gene: TRBJ2-3
CDR3 DNA: TGTGCCAGCAGTTATGCGGTCCTGACAGATACGCAGTATTTT
CDR3 protein: CASSYAVLTDTQYF

clone size: -
V gene: TRBV14
D gene: TRBD1
J gene: TRBJ2-7
CDR3 DNA: TGTGCCAGCAGCCTGAGACCCCTCCGGGACAGGGGGCGTAAGCCTTCCTACGAGCAGTACTTC
CDR3 protein: CASSLRPLRDRGRKPSYEQYF

clone size: -
V gene: TRBV6-5
D gene: -
J gene: TRBJ1-4
CDR3 DNA: TGTGCCAGCAGACGGGGAAGGACAGTATTCGAAAAACTGTTTTTT
CDR3 protein: CASRRGRTVFEKLFF

clone size: -
V gene: TRBV29-1
D gene: -
J gene: TRBJ2-7
CDR3 DNA: TGCAGCGTTGAACTCCTCTGGCAGGGTAGCTCCTACGAGCAGTACTTC
CDR3 protein: CSVELLWQGSSYEQYF

clone size: -
V gene: TRBV4-1
D gene: -
J gene: TRBJ1-6
CDR3 DNA: TGCGCCAGCAGCCCGTTGGGGGGGTATAATTCACCCCTCCACTTT
CDR3 protein: CASSPLGGYNSPLHF

clone size: once
V gene: TRBV11-2
D gene: -
J gene: TRBJ1-2
CDR3 DNA: TGTGCCAGCAGCTTAGAAGGATCGTTGGGCCTCTATGGCTACACCTTC
CDR3 protein: CASSLEGSLGLYGYTF

clone size: -
V gene: TRBV28
D gene: -
J gene: TRBJ2-7
CDR3 DNA: TGTGCCAGCAGTTTCAACGTAGGCAGGGGTAGGTACGAGCAGTACTTC
CDR3 protein: CASSFNVGRGRYEQYF

clone size: -
V gene: TRBV5-1
D gene: TRBD1
J gene: TRBJ2-7
CDR3 DNA: TGCGCCAGCCGGATCCAGGGGGCAAGCTCCTACGAGCAGTACTTC
CDR3 protein: CASRIQGASSYEQYF